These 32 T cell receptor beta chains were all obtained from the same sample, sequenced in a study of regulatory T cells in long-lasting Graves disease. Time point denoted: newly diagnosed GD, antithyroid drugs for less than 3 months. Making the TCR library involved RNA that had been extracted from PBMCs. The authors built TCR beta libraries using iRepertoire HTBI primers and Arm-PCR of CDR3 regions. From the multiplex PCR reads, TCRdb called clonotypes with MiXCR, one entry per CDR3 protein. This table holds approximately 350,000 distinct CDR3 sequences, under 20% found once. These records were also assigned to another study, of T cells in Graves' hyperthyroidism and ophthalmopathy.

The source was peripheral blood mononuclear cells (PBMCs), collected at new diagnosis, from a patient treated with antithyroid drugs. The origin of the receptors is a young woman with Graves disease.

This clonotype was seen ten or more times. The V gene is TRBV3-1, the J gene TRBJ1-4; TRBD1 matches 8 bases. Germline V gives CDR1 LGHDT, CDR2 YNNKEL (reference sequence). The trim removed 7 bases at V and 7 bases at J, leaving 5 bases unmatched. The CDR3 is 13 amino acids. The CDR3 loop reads CASKQGAGEKLFF. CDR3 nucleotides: TGTGCCAGCAAGCAGGGGGCTGGTGAAAAACTGTTTTTT.

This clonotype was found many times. CDR3 sequence: CASSLDRGVYTF. CDR3 coding DNA: TGTGCCAGCAGCTTAGACAGGGGAGTCTACACCTTC. This rearrangement joins TRBV7-9 to TRBJ1-2, with TRBD1 identical over 7 bases. Germline assignment: CDR1 SEHNR and CDR2 FQNEAQ (reference sequence). This CDR3 contains 12 residues. The V segment lost 1 base and the J segment 10 bases; nucleotides outside the gene matches: 3.

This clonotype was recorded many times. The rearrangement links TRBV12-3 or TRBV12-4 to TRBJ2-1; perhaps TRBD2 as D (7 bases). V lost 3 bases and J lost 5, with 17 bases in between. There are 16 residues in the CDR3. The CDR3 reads CASSFDFAGADNEQFF. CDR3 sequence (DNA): TGTGCCAGCAGTTTTGATTTCGCGGGGGCTGACAATGAGCAGTTCTTC.

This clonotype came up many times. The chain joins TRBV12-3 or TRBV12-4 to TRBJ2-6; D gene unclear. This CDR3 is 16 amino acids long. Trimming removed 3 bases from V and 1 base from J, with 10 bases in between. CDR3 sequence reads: CASSLTTLSGANVLTF. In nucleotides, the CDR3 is TGTGCCAGCAGTTTGACGACTTTGTCTGGGGCCAACGTCCTGACTTTC.

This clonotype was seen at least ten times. CDR3 DNA sequence: TGCAGTGTCGCGGCCGCTTTTCACCAAGAGACCCAGTACTTC. It translates to CSVAAAFHQETQYF. The chain has TRBV20-1 and TRBJ2-5; D ambiguous. Germline V gene sequence: CDR1 DFQATT, CDR2 SNEGSKA (reference sequence). Trimming shortened V by 7 bases and J by 0 bases, and 15 bases separated the two germline ends. The CDR3 loop spans 14 amino acids.

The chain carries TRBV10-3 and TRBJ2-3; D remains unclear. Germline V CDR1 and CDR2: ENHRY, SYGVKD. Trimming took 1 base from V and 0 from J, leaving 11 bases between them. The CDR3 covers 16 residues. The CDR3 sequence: CAISEYGQESTDTQYF. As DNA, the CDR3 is TGTGCCATCAGTGAGTACGGCCAGGAGAGCACAGATACGCAGTATTTT.

The CDR3 sequence is CASRSDRGRETQYF. The CDR3 bases are TGTGCCAGCAGGTCGGACAGGGGGCGGGAGACCCAGTACTTC. This chain joins TRBV28 and TRBJ2-5, with TRBD1 matching over 11 bases. V gave up 6 bases and J gave up 5 bases; unmatched junction bases: 5. CDR1 and CDR2 (germline): MDHEN, SYDVKM. The CDR3 has 14 residues.

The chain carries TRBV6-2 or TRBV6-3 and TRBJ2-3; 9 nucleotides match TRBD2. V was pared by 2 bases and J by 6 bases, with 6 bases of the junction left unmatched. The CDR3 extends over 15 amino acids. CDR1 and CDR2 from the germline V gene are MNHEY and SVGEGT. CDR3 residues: CASSYAGGPGDTQYF. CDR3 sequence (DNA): TGTGCCAGCAGTTACGCGGGAGGGCCCGGGGATACGCAGTATTTT.

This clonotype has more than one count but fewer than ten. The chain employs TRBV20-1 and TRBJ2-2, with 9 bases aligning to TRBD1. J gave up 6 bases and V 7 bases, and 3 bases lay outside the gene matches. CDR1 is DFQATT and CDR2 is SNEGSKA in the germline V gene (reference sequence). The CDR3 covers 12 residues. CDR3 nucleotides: TGCAGTGGACAGGGGGAATCCGGGGAGCTGTTTTTT. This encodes CSGQGESGELFF.

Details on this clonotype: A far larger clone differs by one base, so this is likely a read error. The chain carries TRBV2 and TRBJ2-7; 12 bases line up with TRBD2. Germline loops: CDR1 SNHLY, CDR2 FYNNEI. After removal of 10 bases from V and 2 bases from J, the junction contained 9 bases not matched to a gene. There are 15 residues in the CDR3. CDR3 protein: CANRETSGGTYEQYF. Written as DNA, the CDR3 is TGTGCCAACAGGGAGACTAGCGGGGGAACCTACGAGCAGTACTTC.

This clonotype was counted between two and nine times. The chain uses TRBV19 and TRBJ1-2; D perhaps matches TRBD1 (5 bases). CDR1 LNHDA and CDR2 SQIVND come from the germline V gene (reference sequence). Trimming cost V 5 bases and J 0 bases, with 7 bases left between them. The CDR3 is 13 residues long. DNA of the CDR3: TGTGCCAGTAGTGGACATCCTAACTATGGCTACACCTTC. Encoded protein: CASSGHPNYGYTF.

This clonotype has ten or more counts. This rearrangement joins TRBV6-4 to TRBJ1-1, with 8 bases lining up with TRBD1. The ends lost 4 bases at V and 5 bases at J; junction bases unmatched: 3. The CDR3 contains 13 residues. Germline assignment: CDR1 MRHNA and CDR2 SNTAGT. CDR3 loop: CASSATGETEAFF. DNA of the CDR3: TGTGCCAGCAGTGCGACAGGGGAGACTGAAGCTTTCTTT.

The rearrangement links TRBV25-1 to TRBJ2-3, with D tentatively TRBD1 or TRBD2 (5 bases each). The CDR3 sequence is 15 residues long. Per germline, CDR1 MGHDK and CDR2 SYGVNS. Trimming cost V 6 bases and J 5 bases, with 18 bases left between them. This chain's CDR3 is CASSAGALRRDTQYF. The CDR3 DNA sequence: TGTGCCAGCAGCGCCGGGGCCCTACGGAGAGATACGCAGTATTTT.

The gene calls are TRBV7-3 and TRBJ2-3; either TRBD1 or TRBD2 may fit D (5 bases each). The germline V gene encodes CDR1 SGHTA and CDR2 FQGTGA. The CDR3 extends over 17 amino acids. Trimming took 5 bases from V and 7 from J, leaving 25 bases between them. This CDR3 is CASSPKLRDGKPHTQYF. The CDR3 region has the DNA TGTGCCAGCAGCCCTAAACTACGGGACGGAAAACCCCATACGCAGTATTTT.

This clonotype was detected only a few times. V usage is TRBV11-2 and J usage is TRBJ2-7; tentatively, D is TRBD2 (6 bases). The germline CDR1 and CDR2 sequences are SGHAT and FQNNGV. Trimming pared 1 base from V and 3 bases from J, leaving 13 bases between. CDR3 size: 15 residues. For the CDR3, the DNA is TGTGCCAGCAGCTTAGCGGGGACTCTTAACTACGAGCAGTACTTC. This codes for CASSLAGTLNYEQYF. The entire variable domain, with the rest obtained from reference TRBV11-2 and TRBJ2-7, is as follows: EAGVAQSPRYKIIEKRQSVAFWCNPISGHATLYWYQQILGQGPKLLIQFQNNGVVDDSQLPKDRFSAERLKGVDSTLKIQPAKLEDSAVYLCASSLAGTLNYEQYFGPGTRLTVT.

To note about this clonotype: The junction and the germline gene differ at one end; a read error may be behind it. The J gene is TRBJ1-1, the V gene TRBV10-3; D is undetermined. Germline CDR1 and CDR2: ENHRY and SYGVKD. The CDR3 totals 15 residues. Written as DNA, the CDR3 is TGCGCCATCAGCGAATCCCACAGCGTGAACACTGAAGCTTTCTTT. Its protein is CAISESHSVNTEAFF.

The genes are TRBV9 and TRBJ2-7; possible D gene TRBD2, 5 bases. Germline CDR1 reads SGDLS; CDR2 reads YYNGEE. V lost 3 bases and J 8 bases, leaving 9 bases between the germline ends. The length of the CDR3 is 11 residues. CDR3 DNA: TGTGCCAGCAGCGGTCGGGGTAAGCAGTACTTC. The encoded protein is CASSGRGKQYF.

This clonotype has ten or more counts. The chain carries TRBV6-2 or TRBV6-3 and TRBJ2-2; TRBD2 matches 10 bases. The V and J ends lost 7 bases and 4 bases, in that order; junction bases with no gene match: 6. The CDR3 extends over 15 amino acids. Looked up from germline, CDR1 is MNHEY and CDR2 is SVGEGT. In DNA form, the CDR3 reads TGTGCCAGCATGCAGAGCGGGAGGGCCACCGGGGAGCTGTTTTTT. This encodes CASMQSGRATGELFF.

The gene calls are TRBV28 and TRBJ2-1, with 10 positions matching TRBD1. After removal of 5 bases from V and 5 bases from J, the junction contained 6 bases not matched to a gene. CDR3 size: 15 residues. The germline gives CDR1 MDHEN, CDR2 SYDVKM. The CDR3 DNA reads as TGTGCCAGCAGTCAAGGGACAGGGGTGAACAATGAGCAGTTCTTC. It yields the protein CASSQGTGVNNEQFF.

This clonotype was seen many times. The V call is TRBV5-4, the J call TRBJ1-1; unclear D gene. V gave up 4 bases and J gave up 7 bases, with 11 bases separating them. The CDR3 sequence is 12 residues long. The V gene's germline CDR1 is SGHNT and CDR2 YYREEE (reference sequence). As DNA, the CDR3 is TGTGCCAGCAGCGGAAACTCAGGTGAAGCTTTCTTT. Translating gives CASSGNSGEAFF.

The CDR3 reads CASSPGAQDNSPLHF. The DNA of the CDR3 is TGTGCCAGTAGCCCAGGGGCACAGGATAATTCACCCCTCCACTTT. The chain employs TRBV19 and TRBJ1-6, with a tentative D call TRBD1 (6 bases). The V gene lost 6 bases and the J gene lost 5 bases, with 14 bases spanning the gap. Germline V lookup: CDR1 LNHDA, CDR2 SQIVND (reference sequence). CDR3 length: 15 residues. The entire variable domain, with the rest obtained from reference TRBV19 and TRBJ1-6, is as follows: DGGITQSPKYLFRKEGQNVTLSCEQNLNHDAMYWYRQDPGQGLRLIYYSQIVNDFQKGDIAEGYSVSREKKESFPLTVTSAQKNPTAFYLCASSPGAQDNSPLHFGNGTRLTVT.

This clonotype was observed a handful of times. The CDR3 reads CASSLVLDLGGELFF. The CDR3 nucleotides are TGTGCCAGCAGCTTAGTACTAGACTTGGGCGGGGAGCTGTTTTTT. The chain joins TRBV7-6 to TRBJ2-2; D might be TRBD2 (5 bases). V lost 1 base and J 7 bases, leaving 13 bases between the germline ends. The CDR3 has 15 amino acids. Per germline, CDR1 SGHVS and CDR2 FNYEAQ.

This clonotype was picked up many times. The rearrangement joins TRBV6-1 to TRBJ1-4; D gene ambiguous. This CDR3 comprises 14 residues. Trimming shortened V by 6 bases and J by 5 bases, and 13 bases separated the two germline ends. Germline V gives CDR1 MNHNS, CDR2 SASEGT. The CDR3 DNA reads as TGTGCCAGCAGGGGAGGACCTGGAAATGAAAAACTGTTTTTT. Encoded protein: CASRGGPGNEKLFF.

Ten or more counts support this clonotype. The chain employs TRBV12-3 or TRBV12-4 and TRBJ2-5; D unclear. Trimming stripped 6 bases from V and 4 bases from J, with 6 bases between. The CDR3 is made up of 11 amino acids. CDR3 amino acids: CASSSLETQYF. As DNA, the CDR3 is TGTGCCAGCAGCTCTTTAGAGACCCAGTACTTC.

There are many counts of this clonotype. Here the CDR3 reads CAISESPRFTEAFF. CDR3 DNA sequence: TGTGCCATCAGTGAGTCCCCCAGGTTCACTGAAGCTTTCTTT. This rearrangement joins TRBV10-3 to TRBJ1-1; D remains unclear. Per germline, CDR1 ENHRY and CDR2 SYGVKD. The CDR3 loop spans 14 amino acids. Trimming shortened V by 0 bases and J by 4 bases, and 9 bases separated the two germline ends.

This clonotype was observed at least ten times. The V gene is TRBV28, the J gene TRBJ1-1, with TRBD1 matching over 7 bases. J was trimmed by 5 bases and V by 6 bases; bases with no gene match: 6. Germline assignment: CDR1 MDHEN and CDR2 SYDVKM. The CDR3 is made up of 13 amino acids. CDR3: CASRTGSWTEAFF. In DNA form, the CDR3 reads TGTGCCAGCAGGACAGGGTCGTGGACTGAAGCTTTCTTT.

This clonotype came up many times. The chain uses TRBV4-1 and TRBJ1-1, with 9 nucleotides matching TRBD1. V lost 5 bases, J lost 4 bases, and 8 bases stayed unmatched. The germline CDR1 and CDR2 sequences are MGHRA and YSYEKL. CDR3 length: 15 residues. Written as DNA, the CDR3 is TGCGCCAGCAGCTTAAGCGGACAGGGGACCACTGAAGCTTTCTTT. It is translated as CASSLSGQGTTEAFF.

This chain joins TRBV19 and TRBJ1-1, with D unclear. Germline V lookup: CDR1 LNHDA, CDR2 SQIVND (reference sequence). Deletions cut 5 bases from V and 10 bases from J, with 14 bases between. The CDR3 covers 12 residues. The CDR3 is CASSSGLGSAFF. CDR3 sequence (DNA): TGTGCCAGTAGTTCTGGACTTGGGTCAGCTTTCTTT.

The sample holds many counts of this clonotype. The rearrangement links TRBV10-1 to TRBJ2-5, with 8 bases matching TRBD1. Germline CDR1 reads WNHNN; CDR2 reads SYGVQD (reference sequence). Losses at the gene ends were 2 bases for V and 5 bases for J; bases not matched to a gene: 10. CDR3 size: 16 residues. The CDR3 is CASSERTGLGQETQYF. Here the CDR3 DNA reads TGCGCCAGCAGTGAGCGGACAGGGCTGGGTCAGGAGACCCAGTACTTC.

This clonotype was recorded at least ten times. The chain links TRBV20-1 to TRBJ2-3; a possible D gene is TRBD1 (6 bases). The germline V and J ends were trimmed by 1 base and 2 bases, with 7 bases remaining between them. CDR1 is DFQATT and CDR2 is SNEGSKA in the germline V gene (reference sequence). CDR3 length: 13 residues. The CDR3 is CSARGTDTDTQYF. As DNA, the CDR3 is TGCAGTGCTAGAGGGACAGACACAGATACGCAGTATTTT.

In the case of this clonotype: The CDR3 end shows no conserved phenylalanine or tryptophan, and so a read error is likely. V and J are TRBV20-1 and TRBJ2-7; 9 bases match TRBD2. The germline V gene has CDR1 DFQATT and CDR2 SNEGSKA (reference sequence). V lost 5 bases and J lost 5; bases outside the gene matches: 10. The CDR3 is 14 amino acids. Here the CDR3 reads CSARLGGRADEQYL. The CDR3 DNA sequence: TGCAGTGCTCGTCTTGGCGGGAGGGCCGACGAGCAGTACCTC.

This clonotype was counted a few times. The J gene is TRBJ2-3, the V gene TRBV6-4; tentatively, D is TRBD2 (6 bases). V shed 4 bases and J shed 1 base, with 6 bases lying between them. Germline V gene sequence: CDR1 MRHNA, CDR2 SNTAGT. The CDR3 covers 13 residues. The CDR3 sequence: CASSASGTDTQYF. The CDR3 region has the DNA TGTGCCAGCAGTGCTAGCGGCACAGATACGCAGTATTTT.